This T cell receptor (beta chain) stems from a study of blood T cells in healthy people across ages. Germline V lookup: CDR1 DFQATT, CDR2 SNEGSKA (reference sequence). This CDR3 region has 13 residues. Trimming took off 4 bases at V and 2 bases at J, with 10 bases between the two ends. The second PCR ran roughly 6 to 11 cycles with a sample-barcoded 5' primer and J-beta primers. TCRdb independently ran MiXCR on the 5' RACE reads; one entry per CDR3 protein. The sample yields some 940,000 distinct CDR3 sequences, almost 30% seen once. Healthy Caucasian individuals from Russia aged about 6 to 90 served as donors. This sample also appeared in a second study, on T cells of mothers and their children.

The sample was blood. This sequence was found in a woman between 40 and 55 years old in good health. This chain joins TRBV20-1 and TRBJ2-3; D perhaps matches TRBD2 (5 bases). CDR3 coding DNA: TGCAGTGCTAAGACTATACTCACAGATACGCAGTATTTT. Its protein product is CSAKTILTDTQYF.